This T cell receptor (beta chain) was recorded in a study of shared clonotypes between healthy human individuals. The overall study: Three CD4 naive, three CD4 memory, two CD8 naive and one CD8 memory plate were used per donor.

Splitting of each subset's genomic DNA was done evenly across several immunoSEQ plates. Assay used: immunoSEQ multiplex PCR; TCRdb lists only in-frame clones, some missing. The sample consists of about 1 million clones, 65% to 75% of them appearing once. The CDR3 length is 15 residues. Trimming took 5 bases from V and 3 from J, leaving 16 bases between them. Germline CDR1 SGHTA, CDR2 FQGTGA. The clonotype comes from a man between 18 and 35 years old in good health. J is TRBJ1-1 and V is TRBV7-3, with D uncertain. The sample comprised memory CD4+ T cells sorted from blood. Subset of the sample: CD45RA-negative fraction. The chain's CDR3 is CASSRLGEKDTEAFF. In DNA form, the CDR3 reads TGTGCCAGCAGCCGGTTGGGTGAGAAGGACACTGAAGCTTTCTTT.